These 27 T cell receptor beta chains were sequenced from one sample in a study of cytomegalovirus exposure and HLA in healthy donors. It was with 60 Vbeta and 13 Jbeta primers that the PCR ran. TCRdb's copy holds only in-frame clones and misses some; the assay was immunoSEQ multiplex PCR. The sample yields some 100,000 clones, about 79% seen once. The sequencing sample was made of PBMCs. All receptors come from a female donor in good health and CMV-seropositive.

This chain uses TRBV25-1 with TRBJ2-1; 7 positions agree with TRBD2. The V and J ends lost 6 bases and 7 bases, in that order; junction bases with no gene match: 12. In germline, CDR1 is MGHDK, CDR2 SYGVNS. The CDR3 spans 15 residues. CDR3 in DNA: TGTGCCAGCAGCCCCTGGGGTAACGGGGGGAATGAGCAGTTCTTC. Amino acid sequence: CASSPWGNGGNEQFF.

The rearrangement joins TRBV4-3 to TRBJ2-2, with D tentatively TRBD2 (6 bases). V was shortened by 1 base and J by 5 bases, with 8 bases between the two germline ends. The CDR3 runs 14 residues. Germline V lookup: CDR1 LGHNA, CDR2 YSLEER. This CDR3 reads CASSQVGGTGELFF. DNA for the CDR3: TGCGCCAGCAGCCAAGTTGGGGGGACCGGGGAGCTGTTTTTT.

Turning to this clone: Germline is not matched at one junction end, which may reflect a read error. This sequence joins TRBV2 and TRBJ1-3, with D possibly matching TRBD1 (6 bases). Germline-derived CDR1 and CDR2 are SNHLY and FYNNEI. The CDR3 spans 16 residues. The CDR3 loop is CANSEARGFAGNTIYF. In nucleotides, the CDR3 is TGTGCCAACAGTGAAGCGAGGGGGTTTGCTGGAAACACCATATATTTT.

V usage is TRBV7-2 and J usage is TRBJ2-5, with 7 bases matching TRBD2. Germline loops: CDR1 SGHTA, CDR2 FQGNSA. The CDR3 runs to 16 residues. Losses at the gene ends were 5 bases for V and 1 base for J; bases not matched to a gene: 10. In DNA, the CDR3 is TGTGCCAGCAGCCGCGTTCCGGGGGGATCCCAAGAGACCCAGTACTTC. This encodes CASSRVPGGSQETQYF.

The chain recombines TRBV7-2 with TRBJ1-2, with D uncertain. V was trimmed by 1 base and J by 2 bases, leaving 5 bases between them. The CDR3 length is 13 residues. The V gene's germline CDR1 is SGHTA and CDR2 FQGNSA. The CDR3 region has the DNA TGTGCCAGCAGCTTAGAACAGAACTATGGCTACACCTTC. This sequence encodes CASSLEQNYGYTF.

The J gene is TRBJ2-7, the V gene TRBV7-2; D is perhaps TRBD2 (6 bases). The CDR3 extends over 15 amino acids. CDR1 and CDR2 from the germline V gene are SGHTA and FQGNSA. Trimming stripped 1 base from V and 0 bases from J, with 10 bases between. The CDR3, as DNA: TGTGCCAGCAGCTTAGGCGGGGCGAGCTCCTACGAGCAGTACTTC. Translated, it gives CASSLGGASSYEQYF.

This chain links TRBV27 with TRBJ2-3; 12 bases map to TRBD2. V lost 6 bases to trimming and J lost 1 base; unmatched junction nucleotides: 14. Germline V gene data show CDR1 as MNHEY and CDR2 as SMNVEV (reference sequence). The CDR3 loop spans 19 amino acids. The CDR3 spells CASSKSLGLAGIGTDTQYF. The CDR3 coding sequence is TGTGCCAGCAGCAAATCCCTAGGACTAGCGGGGATTGGCACAGATACGCAGTATTTT.

The rearrangement joins TRBV5-4 to TRBJ2-1, with 14 nucleotides matching TRBD2. The junction had 6 bases not matched to a gene; V was cut back by 4 bases and J by 0 bases. This CDR3 comprises 18 residues. Germline V gene sequence: CDR1 SGHNT, CDR2 YYREEE (reference sequence). The CDR3 DNA sequence: TGTGCCAGCAGCCGGGGACTAGCGGGAGCTACCTCCTACAATGAGCAGTTCTTC. The encoded protein is CASSRGLAGATSYNEQFF.

This chain connects TRBV19 to TRBJ1-5, with D hard to call. V gave up 6 bases and J gave up 4 bases, with 13 bases separating them. Germline V lookup: CDR1 LNHDA, CDR2 SQIVND (reference sequence). The CDR3 extends over 14 amino acids. The CDR3 DNA is TGTGCCAGTAGGAATTGGGCCCTTAATCAGCCCCAGCATTTT. Protein: CASRNWALNQPQHF.

The chain recombines TRBV5-1 with TRBJ2-5, with no clear D. The CDR3 has 15 amino acids. Per the germline V gene, CDR1 is SGHRS and CDR2 is YFSETQ. The germline V and J ends were trimmed by 0 bases and 2 bases, with 11 bases remaining between them. CDR3: CASSLASRRQETQYF. The CDR3 DNA follows: TGCGCCAGCAGCTTGGCCTCTCGCAGGCAAGAGACCCAGTACTTC.

The chain joins TRBV30 to TRBJ1-2; D is ambiguous. V was pared by 1 base and J by 1 base, with 7 bases between. CDR1 is GTSNPN, CDR2 SVGIG, per germline (reference sequence). The CDR3 totals 13 residues. For the CDR3, the DNA is TGTGCCTGGAGTGACCAGATTAACTATGGCTACACCTTC. Amino acids: CAWSDQINYGYTF.

This rearrangement joins TRBV2 to TRBJ1-3, with 9 bases matching TRBD1. Germline CDR1 is SNHLY and CDR2 is FYNNEI. The V gene end was trimmed by 6 bases and the J gene end by 8 bases; junction bases not matched to a gene: 11. The CDR3 loop spans 15 amino acids. CDR3 amino acids: CASRTGGNVIDTIYF. For the CDR3, the DNA is TGTGCCAGCAGGACAGGGGGTAACGTAATCGACACCATATATTTT.

The V call is TRBV6-5, the J call TRBJ2-6; 8 positions agree with TRBD1. V gave up 6 bases and J gave up 2 bases; unmatched junction bases: 3. CDR1 and CDR2 from the germline V gene are MNHEY and SVGAGI. CDR3 size: 15 residues. Written as DNA, the CDR3 is TGTGCCAGCAGGGAACAGGGGGCTGGGGCCAACGTCCTGACTTTC. Residues: CASREQGAGANVLTF.

This clone was observed a few times. This chain links TRBV27 with TRBJ2-1; tentative D call: TRBD1 (6 bases). Germline CDR1 is MNHEY and CDR2 is SMNVEV (reference sequence). V lost 1 base and J lost 1, with 11 bases in between. The CDR3 has 16 residues. The CDR3 DNA reads TGTGCCAGCAGTTTATATGGGCAGGGGTCCTACAATGAGCAGTTCTTC. Amino acids: CASSLYGQGSYNEQFF.

The rearrangement links TRBV4-1 to TRBJ2-7; 7 bases are a match to TRBD2. The CDR3 runs 15 residues. J gave up 2 bases and V 2 bases, and 6 bases lay outside the gene matches. Germline V gene data show CDR1 as MGHRA and CDR2 as YSYEKL. CDR3 protein: CASSQLAGEAYEQYF. The CDR3 DNA sequence: TGCGCCAGCAGCCAATTAGCGGGCGAAGCCTACGAGCAGTACTTC.

The chain couples TRBV5-1 to TRBJ1-1, with 8 bases matching TRBD1. This CDR3 is built from 14 residues. Trimming took 4 bases from V and 4 from J; bases not matched to a gene: 6. The germline V gene has CDR1 SGHRS and CDR2 YFSETQ. The chain's CDR3 is CASSPRTGSTEAFF. The CDR3 nucleotides are TGCGCCAGCAGCCCCCGGACAGGGAGCACTGAAGCTTTCTTT.

The J gene is TRBJ2-3, the V gene TRBV9; D not certain. This CDR3 comprises 14 residues. The germline V gene encodes CDR1 SGDLS and CDR2 YYNGEE. Trimming took 3 bases from V and 2 from J, leaving 10 bases between them. This CDR3 reads CASSDMSTTDTQYF. The CDR3 DNA sequence: TGTGCCAGCAGCGATATGAGTACCACAGATACGCAGTATTTT.

V and J are TRBV2 and TRBJ1-1, with D possibly being TRBD1 (5 bases). Trimming removed 10 bases from V and 4 bases from J, with 13 bases in between. The CDR3 is 12 amino acids. Germline lookup yields CDR1 SNHLY and CDR2 FYNNEI. CDR3 residues: CAILGGGTEAFF. CDR3 in DNA: TGTGCCATCTTGGGGGGAGGCACTGAAGCTTTCTTT.

Only a few counts were recorded for this clone. The chain combines TRBV6-1 with TRBJ2-3, with 10 bases that match TRBD2. Germline trimming cut 6 bases from V and 5 bases from J; bases unmatched to any gene: 5. The germline V gene has CDR1 MNHNS and CDR2 SASEGT. The CDR3 runs to 14 residues. DNA of the CDR3: TGTGCCAGCAGGGCTGGGACTAGCGTAGATACGCAGTATTTT. It codes for CASRAGTSVDTQYF.

The chain is built from TRBV4-1 and TRBJ1-4; a weak D match, TRBD1 (5 bases). The germline V and J ends were trimmed by 0 bases and 7 bases, with 15 bases remaining between them. The CDR3 consists of 16 residues. Germline CDR1 reads MGHRA; CDR2 reads YSYEKL. In nucleotides, the CDR3 is TGCGCCAGCAGCCAAGAGCGCCCAGGGAAGGGTGAAAAACTGTTTTTT. This sequence encodes CASSQERPGKGEKLFF.

This rearrangement joins TRBV2 to TRBJ2-5, with 7 nucleotides matching TRBD1. The junction had 7 bases not matched to a gene; V was cut back by 6 bases and J by 3 bases. The length of the CDR3 is 14 residues. Germline V gene lookup returns CDR1 SNHLY and CDR2 FYNNEI. The CDR3 spells CASRRDRVEETQYF. CDR3 nucleotide sequence: TGTGCCAGCAGGAGAGACAGGGTTGAAGAGACCCAGTACTTC.

This clone was observed once. The rearrangement uses TRBV13 and TRBJ1-6; D perhaps matches TRBD1 (6 bases). The germline V and J ends were trimmed by 1 base and 9 bases, with 13 bases remaining between them. CDR1 and CDR2 (germline): PRHDT, FYEKMQ (reference sequence). This CDR3 is built from 15 residues. In DNA, the CDR3 is TGTGCCAGCAGCTTAGAATCACAGGGAAGTTCACCCCTCCACTTT. This translates into CASSLESQGSSPLHF.

The chain carries TRBV5-4 and TRBJ1-1; no reliable D call. V lost 7 bases, J lost 1 base, and 14 bases lay in between. Per the germline V gene, CDR1 is SGHNT and CDR2 is YYREEE (reference sequence). CDR3 length: 14 residues. This CDR3 is CASSTRPGNTEAFF. The CDR3 DNA is TGTGCCAGCTCCACCCGACCGGGGAACACTGAAGCTTTCTTT.

The rearrangement links TRBV7-2 to TRBJ2-2, with unresolved D. The CDR3 sequence is 15 residues long. With 6 bases removed from V and 4 bases from J, the gap between germline ends came to 15 bases. Germline V CDR1 and CDR2: SGHTA, FQGNSA. Here the CDR3 DNA reads TGTGCCAGCAGTTACAGAGTTTCCGGCACCGGGGAGCTGTTTTTT. Protein product: CASSYRVSGTGELFF.

J is TRBJ1-5 and V is TRBV18; a weak D match, TRBD1 (5 bases). CDR3 length: 13 residues. The V gene's germline CDR1 is KGHSH and CDR2 LQKENI. Between the trimmed V and J ends, which lost 3 bases and 9 bases, there was a span of 12 bases. The CDR3 region is CASSPSSGGPQHF. CDR3 coding DNA: TGTGCCAGCTCACCTTCCTCCGGGGGGCCCCAGCATTTT.

The J gene is TRBJ1-1, the V gene TRBV4-1; a weak D match, TRBD1 (6 bases). CDR1 and CDR2 (germline): MGHRA, YSYEKL. V lost 2 bases and J lost 3, with 13 bases in between. The CDR3 has 15 amino acids. The CDR3 loop reads CASSQSGAGDTEAFF. Written as DNA, the CDR3 is TGCGCCAGCAGCCAATCAGGGGCCGGGGACACTGAAGCTTTCTTT.

The chain uses TRBV18 and TRBJ2-7; 10 positions match TRBD1. After removal of 3 bases from V and 4 bases from J, the junction contained 9 bases not matched to a gene. Germline CDR1 and CDR2: KGHSH and LQKENI. CDR3 size: 16 residues. CDR3: CASSPRQGAGTYEQYF. The CDR3 DNA reads as TGTGCCAGCTCACCCCGACAGGGGGCAGGGACATACGAGCAGTACTTC.